The 16 T cell receptor beta chains below were found in one sample sequenced in a study of T cell responses to AZD1222 COVID-19 vaccine. Only in-frame clones appear in the TCRdb table, and some are missing; sequencing was by immunoSEQ multiplex PCR. Among approximately 140,000 clones listed, more than 85% were seen once. The sample here was peripheral blood, taken on day 0 of AZD1222 vaccination. These receptors were collected from an adult in good health.

This clone was counted between two and nine times. The chain is built from TRBV3-1 (or the pseudogene TRBV3-2) and TRBJ2-1; D not resolved. CDR3 length: 14 residues. Germline V gene lookup returns CDR1 LGHDT and CDR2 YNNKEL (reference sequence). V was cut by 1 base and J by 2 bases, with 6 bases left in between. The CDR3 DNA follows: TGTGCCAGCAGCCAAGCCAGCGCCTACAATGAGCAGTTCTTC. This gives the protein CASSQASAYNEQFF.

The chain is built from TRBV15 and TRBJ1-5; D unclear. V dropped 4 bases and J dropped 4 bases, with 5 bases sitting between them. Germline V lookup: CDR1 LNHNV, CDR2 YYDKDF (reference sequence). The CDR3 covers 12 residues. The DNA for the CDR3 is TGTGCCACCAGCACGATGAATCAGCCCCAGCATTTT. Protein sequence: CATSTMNQPQHF.

This chain connects TRBV7-8 to TRBJ1-3, with D hard to call. Trimming pared 1 base from V and 0 bases from J, leaving 7 bases between. This CDR3 region has 15 residues. Germline V gene sequence: CDR1 SGHVS, CDR2 FQNEAQ. CDR3 in DNA: TGTGCCAGCAGCTTAGAGTCGGACTCTGGAAACACCATATATTTT. Residues: CASSLESDSGNTIYF.

The chain employs TRBV19 and TRBJ1-2; TRBD1 is a possible D gene (5 bases). The germline CDR1 and CDR2 sequences are LNHDA and SQIVND (reference sequence). The ends were cut back, 2 bases at V and 8 bases at J, with 18 bases in the middle. The CDR3 is 15 amino acids. The CDR3 coding sequence is TGTGCCAGTAGTATAACCGGGACGGAGACTCGGGGCTACACCTTC. As protein: CASSITGTETRGYTF.

V and J are TRBV4-2 and TRBJ2-2; 7 nucleotides line up with TRBD1. The CDR3 totals 17 residues. CDR1 LGHNA and CDR2 YNFKEQ come from the germline V gene. V lost 4 bases, J lost 2 bases, and 10 bases stayed unmatched. CDR3 nucleotide sequence: TGTGCCAGCAGCCCAGAGGGTCAGGGGGAAAACACCGGGGAGCTGTTTTTT. Protein product: CASSPEGQGENTGELFF.

The chain is built from TRBV4-1 and TRBJ1-3; D is unclear. Trimming cost V 4 bases and J 0 bases, with 4 bases left between them. Germline CDR1 is MGHRA and CDR2 is YSYEKL. This CDR3 is 13 amino acids long. This chain's CDR3 is CASSPLSGNTIYF. In nucleotides, the CDR3 is TGCGCCAGCAGCCCCCTCTCTGGAAACACCATATATTTT.

This clone has a single count. The chain couples TRBV18 to TRBJ2-7; TRBD1 aligns across 9 bases. J gave up 3 bases and V 3 bases, and 3 bases lay outside the gene matches. The CDR3 spans 14 residues. Looked up from germline, CDR1 is KGHSH and CDR2 is LQKENI. The CDR3 region has the DNA TGTGCCAGCTCACCGGGACAGGGATACTACGAGCAGTACTTC. It yields the protein CASSPGQGYYEQYF.

This rearrangement joins TRBV29-1 to TRBJ2-1, with 9 bases lining up with TRBD2. Germline loops: CDR1 SQVTM, CDR2 ANQGSEA. With 2 bases clipped from V and 6 bases from J, the junction kept 26 bases outside the gene matches. CDR3 size: 21 residues. CDR3 sequence: CSVELRPTVPLAGPRRNEQFF. CDR3 DNA sequence: TGCAGCGTTGAACTCCGGCCTACAGTACCCCTAGCGGGACCACGACGCAATGAGCAGTTCTTC.

The chain recombines TRBV6-5 with TRBJ1-1, with 10 bases aligning to TRBD1. The CDR3 consists of 15 residues. J lost 5 bases, V lost 5 bases, and 8 bases had no gene match. The V gene's germline CDR1 is MNHEY and CDR2 SVGAGI. CDR3 sequence reads: CASSSSTGGWTEAFF. CDR3 sequence (DNA): TGTGCCAGCAGTAGTTCGACAGGGGGCTGGACTGAAGCTTTCTTT.

This sequence joins TRBV4-3 and TRBJ1-4; the match to TRBD1 covers 10 bases. The CDR3 length is 16 residues. After removal of 0 bases from V and 10 bases from J, the junction contained 8 bases not matched to a gene. Germline V CDR1 and CDR2: LGHNA, YSLEER. The CDR3 loop is CASSQDTGQGRGKLFF. The DNA of the CDR3 is TGCGCCAGCAGCCAAGATACGGGACAGGGGCGTGGAAAACTGTTTTTT.

V and J are TRBV7-6 and TRBJ2-1; 9 bases align to TRBD2. The CDR3 runs 17 residues. V lost 3 bases and J lost 1; bases outside the gene matches: 7. The germline CDR1 and CDR2 sequences are SGHVS and FNYEAQ. CDR3 DNA sequence: TGTGCCAGCAGCTTGGGCGGGAGGGCAAGTTCCTACAATGAGCAGTTCTTC. It specifies CASSLGGRASSYNEQFF.

This rearrangement joins TRBV5-1 to TRBJ1-1; D is uncertain. This CDR3 spans 14 amino acids. V lost 3 bases and J 1 base, leaving 10 bases between the germline ends. In germline, CDR1 is SGHRS, CDR2 YFSETQ. This CDR3 reads CASSSSMGNTEAFF. Here the CDR3 DNA reads TGCGCCAGCAGCTCCTCAATGGGGAACACTGAAGCTTTCTTT.

This chain joins TRBV6-5 and TRBJ2-7; the D gene is possibly TRBD1 (5 bases). This CDR3 is built from 12 residues. Trimming stripped 10 bases from V and 3 bases from J, with 13 bases between. The V gene's germline CDR1 is MNHEY and CDR2 SVGAGI. The CDR3 DNA reads TGTGCCACCGCAGACAGCCACTACGAGCAGTACTTC. Residues: CATADSHYEQYF.

The chain employs TRBV19 and TRBJ2-7; TRBD1 or TRBD2 may be the D gene (5 bases each). The V end was cut by 5 bases, the J end by 4 bases, with 24 bases between. There are 17 residues in the CDR3. Germline CDR1 and CDR2: LNHDA and SQIVND (reference sequence). CDR3 DNA: TGTGCCAGTAGTCCAGGAACGCGTGAGGGGTGGGTTTACGAGCAGTACTTC. Translated: CASSPGTREGWVYEQYF.

In this sample, this clone turned up once. The V call is TRBV29-1, the J call TRBJ2-3; 8 bases map to TRBD2. Germline loops: CDR1 SQVTM, CDR2 ANQGSEA. CDR3 size: 14 residues. Trimming took 6 bases from V and 1 from J; bases not matched to a gene: 6. CDR3 sequence (DNA): TGCAGCGTCCATCGGGGGGGCGGCACAGATACGCAGTATTTT. Protein sequence: CSVHRGGGTDTQYF.

The genes are TRBV20-1 and TRBJ2-1, with D maybe TRBD1 (5 bases). Germline loops: CDR1 DFQATT, CDR2 SNEGSKA (reference sequence). The V end was cut by 3 bases, the J end by 0 bases, with 6 bases between. The CDR3 extends over 13 amino acids. In DNA, the CDR3 is TGCAGTGCTAGTACAGGCTCCTACAATGAGCAGTTCTTC. It translates to CSASTGSYNEQFF.